This T cell receptor beta chain was recorded in a study of T cells in Graves' hyperthyroidism and ophthalmopathy (dated by TCRdb to between 2019 and 2020). Describing the broader study: Peripheral blood samples were taken at initial diagnosis, before any treatment was given. After blood sampling, hyperthyroidism patients were treated with methimazole at a starting dose of 30 mg daily, and ophthalmopathy patients were treated with high-dose intravenous methylprednisolone. In six Graves' hyperthyroidism patients, the study also compared T-cell repertoires from thyroid tissue with T-cell repertoires from blood. An independent validation cohort of 18 to 20 hyperthyroidism patients and some 15 patients who later progressed to ophthalmopathy tested prospective prediction of ophthalmopathy. The approximately 100 discovery patients were randomly split 7:3 into training and test sets. According to the paper, TCR Vbeta CDR3 sequencing was carried out on some 140 peripheral blood samples, which came from 40 to 45 ophthalmopathy, 80 or so hyperthyroidism and some 17 progressor patients. A discovery cohort of about 100 patients, fewer than 50 with Graves' ophthalmopathy and over 55 with stable Graves' hyperthyroidism, was used to find distinguishing TCR V-J signatures.

Broader findings and caveats from the paper: Sample size was not statistically predetermined, and investigators were not blinded to group allocation. Blood samples also contained most of the expanded thyroid clonotypes (frequency above 0.001), which suggests that blood repertoires may reflect thyroid immune responses. During validation, the model predicted progression to ophthalmopathy a median of about 5.9 months ahead of onset, with almost 71% sensitivity and 72.22% specificity. In cross-validation, a model built on a 13 V-J signature told ophthalmopathy apart from stable hyperthyroidism with under 90% sensitivity and about 81% specificity, and in testing the same model reached 80%/75%.

TCR beta CDR3 regions were amplified from RNA transcripts. A first-round RT-PCR of the TCR CDR3 used the HTBI primer set with the Qiagen OneStep RT-PCR kit. Libraries were constructed in a second round of multiplex PCR, after which size selection and purification were performed. Sequencing of the libraries was done on an Illumina HiSeq2000 using paired-end 100 bp reads. The authors processed their data as follows. SOAPnuke was used to process the raw data, throwing out any read that contained adapters or uncalled bases, had a mean Phred below 15, or lacked an exact constant-primer or identifier match. COPE v1.2.5 was used to merge high-quality paired reads, and clonotypes were defined as unique nucleotide sequences. MiTCR v1.1 was used to align the clonotypes against IMGT TRBV, TRBD and TRBJ reference segments. Only V-J combinations with frequency above 0.0001, covering 99% to 99.2% of repertoires, were analysed. A TCS score was defined as the ratio of F50 (clonal expansion) to E x V (chaos), with BLOSUM62-based TCRdist applied between CDR3 peptides within each V-J. Welch's t-statistics and random forest reduced 514 V-J features to about 12, which were used in a naive Bayes classifier (R e1071). TCRdb applied fastp at Q25 and MiXCR to the public reads, then kept only in-frame beta chains. One record per CDR3 amino acid sequence lists the most common genes and DNA. TCRdb assigned the V and J calls; the authors' analysis was not used. In all, the sample holds hundreds of thousands of distinct CDR3 sequences, and 14% of those were seen once. Jointly, the top ten make up roughly 10% of the sample.

Stable Graves' hyperthyroidism was defined as the absence of progression to ophthalmopathy over 18 months of follow-up. Hyperthyroidism patients were newly diagnosed, had a disease duration of under 2 months, and were aged 18 to 65 years. Any patient with an uncontrolled infection, another autoimmune disease, pregnancy or lactation was excluded. Diagnoses were established on the basis of clinical symptoms, serum thyroxine and TRAb, thyroid ultrasound, and orbital computed tomography. PBMCs were isolated from about 9 ml of fresh peripheral blood by Ficoll-Paque density gradient centrifugation. Total RNA was extracted using Trizol reagent, and RNA quality was assessed on an Agilent 2100 Bioanalyzer. This clonotype was counted only a few times. Its antigen is still unknown. Base-call qualities are not available, and no considerably larger clone is one nucleotide away. The sequenced material came from blood. The source is a woman between 18 and 29 years old with Graves' hyperthyroidism.

This receptor has the CDR3 CASSADRGSTDTQYF. The bases read TGTGCCAGCAGTGCGGACAGGGGGAGCACAGATACGCAGTATTTT. The sequence is built from TRBV25-1 and TRBJ2-3, and 10 junctional nucleotides match TRBD1. V has 4 bases trimmed and J has 0 bases trimmed; junction bases matching no gene number 1. From cysteine to phenylalanine, the CDR3 is 15 amino acids long. CDR3 DNA is the only sequence kept; it has 45 bases, read in frame from the first base. CDR1 and CDR2 (MGHDK, SYGVNS) derive from the germline V gene.